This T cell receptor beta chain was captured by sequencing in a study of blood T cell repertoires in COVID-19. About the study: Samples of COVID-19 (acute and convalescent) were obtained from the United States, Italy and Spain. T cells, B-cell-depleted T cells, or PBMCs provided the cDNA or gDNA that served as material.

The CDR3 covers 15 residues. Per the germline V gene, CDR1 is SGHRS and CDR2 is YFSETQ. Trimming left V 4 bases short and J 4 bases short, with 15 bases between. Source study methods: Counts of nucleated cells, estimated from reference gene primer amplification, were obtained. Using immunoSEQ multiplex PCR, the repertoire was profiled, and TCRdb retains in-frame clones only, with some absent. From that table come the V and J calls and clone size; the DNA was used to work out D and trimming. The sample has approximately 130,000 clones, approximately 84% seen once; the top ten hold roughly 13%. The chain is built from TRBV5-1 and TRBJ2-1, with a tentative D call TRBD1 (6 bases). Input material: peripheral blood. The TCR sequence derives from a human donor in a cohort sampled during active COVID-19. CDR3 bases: TGCGCCAGCAGCATCGAAGGGGGAGTTTACAATGAGCAGTTCTTC. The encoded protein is CASSIEGGVYNEQFF.